Listed below are T cell receptor beta chains from one sample, sequenced in a study of cytomegalovirus exposure and HLA in healthy donors. Libraries were prepared by immunoSEQ multiplex PCR; TCRdb keeps only in-frame clonotypes and omits some of them. This table has some 120,000 clones, around 84% appearing once. The material sequenced was PBMCs. These receptors were collected from a woman under 30 in good health and CMV-seropositive. CDR3s include the opening cysteine and the closing phenylalanine or tryptophan. The D gene is left open where the match is weak. Only part of the rows carry a size: once, few, many, or a class if the clone is expanded.

CASSLGDRGADTQYF | TGCGCCAGCAGCTTAGGGGACAGGGGGGCAGATACGCAGTATTTT | TRBJ2-3 | TRBD1 | NA | TRBV5-1
CASSWDSVSPLHF | TGTGCCAGCAGCTGGGACAGTGTCTCACCCCTCCACTTT | TRBJ1-6 | TRBD1 | once | TRBV5-4
CASSPGLAASDTQYF | TGTGCCAGCAGTCCCGGACTAGCGGCGTCAGATACGCAGTATTTT | TRBJ2-3 | TRBD2 | NA | TRBV27
CGTRDRATGNTIYF | TGTGGGACAAGGGACAGGGCAACTGGAAACACCATATATTTT | TRBJ1-3 | TRBD1 | NA | TRBV5-4
CASSHPGDFGYTF | TGTGCCAGCAGCCACCCAGGGGATTTCGGCTACACCTTC | TRBJ1-2 | NA | NA | TRBV4-2
CASSTGTPDNSPLHF | TGTGCCAGCAGTACCGGGACACCGGATAATTCACCCCTCCACTTT | TRBJ1-6 | NA | NA | TRBV2
CASRGSGNTIYF | TGTGCCTCCCGGGGCTCTGGAAACACCATATATTTT | TRBJ1-3 | NA | NA | TRBV2
CASSSGTGNSPLHF | TGCGCCAGCAGTTCCGGGACAGGGAATTCACCCCTCCACTTT | TRBJ1-6 | TRBD1 | NA | TRBV5-1
CASSARQPYNSPLHF | TGTGCCAGCAGTGCCCGACAGCCCTATAATTCACCCCTCCACTTT | TRBJ1-6 | NA | NA | TRBV6-5
CASTAGGYSYGYTF | TGTGCCAGCACCGCAGGGGGCTACAGTTATGGCTACACCTTC | TRBJ1-2 | TRBD1 | NA | TRBV28
CASSEALRRQLRGYTF | TGTGCCAGCAGTGAAGCGCTTCGGAGGCAGCTTCGGGGCTACACCTTC | TRBJ1-2 | NA | NA | TRBV6-1
CASSQQGTGELFF | TGTGCCAGCTCACAACAGGGGACCGGGGAGCTGTTTTTT | TRBJ2-2 | TRBD1 | NA | TRBV18
CAWSAQGNIQYF | TGTGCCTGGAGTGCACAGGGGAACATTCAGTACTTC | TRBJ2-4 | TRBD1 | NA | TRBV30
CASSQEVRDIFF | TGCGCCAGCAGCCAAGAGGTTCGGGACATCTTCTTC | TRBJ2-1 | NA | NA | TRBV4-1
CASSPWEGSSYNSPLHF | TGTGCCAGCAGTCCGTGGGAGGGGAGCTCCTATAATTCACCCCTCCACTTT | TRBJ1-6 | NA | NA | TRBV27
CASSDEQEETQYF | TGTGCCAGCAGTGATGAGCAAGAAGAGACCCAGTACTTC | TRBJ2-5 | NA | NA | TRBV2
CASSLKGWGFPGQLEAFF | TGTGCCAGCAGCTTAAAAGGTTGGGGATTTCCGGGACAGCTCGAAGCTTTCTTT | TRBJ1-1 | TRBD1 | NA | TRBV7-2
CASSFGQGNGYTF | TGTGCCAGCAGCTTCGGACAGGGTAATGGCTACACCTTC | TRBJ1-2 | TRBD1 | NA | TRBV5-8
CASSSPEGASGNTIYF | TGTGCCAGCAGTTCCCCCGAGGGAGCCTCTGGAAACACCATATATTTT | TRBJ1-3 | NA | NA | TRBV6-5
CASSLEEVSPLHF | TGTGCCAGCAGCCTAGAGGAGGTTTCCCCCCTCCACTTT | TRBJ1-6 | NA | NA | TRBV7-9
CASSQDRHGGVVAFF | TGTGCCAGCAGCCAAGACCGACACGGAGGAGTTGTAGCTTTCTTT | TRBJ1-1 | NA | NA | TRBV4-2
CASSVGGERGGRNEQFF | TGTGCCAGCAGCGTAGGGGGGGAGCGGGGGGGCCGCAATGAGCAGTTCTTC | TRBJ2-1 | TRBD2 | NA | TRBV9
CASSEPGTSGGPGEQFF | TGTGCCAGCAGTGAACCCGGGACTAGCGGGGGCCCCGGGGAGCAGTTCTTC | TRBJ2-1 | TRBD2 | NA | TRBV25-1
CATYDEKRGGLADTQYF | TGTGCCACCTACGATGAGAAGCGGGGGGGGTTGGCAGATACGCAGTATTTT | TRBJ2-3 | TRBD2 | NA | TRBV7-9
CASRDIGGAHADTQYF | TGCGCCAGCAGAGATATCGGGGGGGCCCATGCAGATACGCAGTATTTT | TRBJ2-3 | TRBD2 | NA | TRBV5-1
CSVKSQGEAFF | TGCAGCGTCAAGTCACAGGGAGAAGCTTTCTTT | TRBJ1-1 | NA | NA | TRBV29-1
CASSQEGTRTQYF | TGCGCCAGCAGCCAAGAGGGGACACGGACCCAGTACTTC | TRBJ2-5 | NA | few | TRBV4-1
CASSLGTGQETQYF | TGTGCCAGCAGCTTAGGGACGGGACAAGAGACCCAGTACTTC | TRBJ2-5 | NA | NA | TRBV7-6
CASSSTGGLTGANVLTF | TGTGCCAGCAGCTCGACAGGGGGCTTGACCGGGGCCAACGTCCTGACTTTC | TRBJ2-6 | TRBD1 | NA | TRBV7-9
CASSHGQGNSPLHF | TGCGCCAGCAGCCACGGACAGGGGAATTCACCCCTCCACTTT | TRBJ1-6 | TRBD1 | NA | TRBV4-1
CASSRGTDTQYF | TGTGCCAGCTCCAGGGGGACAGATACGCAGTATTTT | TRBJ2-3 | TRBD1 | NA | TRBV25-1
CASSLEILAGGPTKNIQYF | TGTGCCAGCAGCCTCGAGATCCTAGCGGGGGGCCCCACCAAAAACATTCAGTACTTC | TRBJ2-4 | TRBD2 | NA | TRBV7-2
CASSFPYGTGESNQPQHF | TGTGCCAGCAGCTTCCCCTACGGGACAGGAGAGAGCAATCAGCCCCAGCATTTT | TRBJ1-5 | TRBD1 | NA | TRBV7-3
CASRWEALASGYTF | TGTGCCAGCAGGTGGGAGGCGCTTGCGAGTGGCTACACCTTC | TRBJ1-2 | NA | NA | TRBV2
CSSRLTYRGDTEAFF | TGTTCCAGCAGACTAACCTACAGGGGGGACACTGAAGCTTTCTTT | TRBJ1-1 | TRBD1 | NA | TRBV7-9
CASTGQGDEKLFF | TGTGCCAGCACTGGACAGGGGGATGAAAAACTGTTTTTT | TRBJ1-4 | TRBD1 | NA | TRBV2
CASSPGTSGGAFNEQFF | TGTGCCAGCAGCCCCGGGACTAGCGGGGGGGCCTTCAATGAGCAGTTCTTC | TRBJ2-1 | TRBD2 | NA | TRBV7-6
CAISPGGGQPQHF | TGTGCCATCAGCCCCGGGGGTGGACAGCCCCAGCATTTT | TRBJ1-5 | NA | NA | TRBV10-3
CASIGRGIDEQYF | TGTGCCAGCATCGGGAGGGGGATCGACGAGCAGTACTTC | TRBJ2-7 | TRBD2 | NA | TRBV2
CASTNHSRDSNDNEQFF | TGTGCCAGCACCAACCACTCACGGGACAGCAACGACAATGAGCAGTTCTTC | TRBJ2-1 | NA | NA | TRBV21-1
CASSIGSGGTEAFF | TGTGCCAGTAGTATAGGTTCCGGAGGGACTGAAGCTTTCTTT | TRBJ1-1 | NA | NA | TRBV19
CASSSTGFTGELFF | TGTGCCAGTAGTTCGACAGGTTTCACCGGGGAGCTGTTTTTT | TRBJ2-2 | NA | NA | TRBV19
CASSLQETSVSERYF | TGTGCCAGCTCCCTGCAGGAGACTAGCGTTTCCGAGCGGTACTTC | TRBJ2-7 | TRBD2 | NA | TRBV18
CASSPRQGTHDLGANVLTF | TGTGCCAGCTCACCTCGACAGGGGACCCATGACCTGGGGGCCAACGTCCTGACTTTC | TRBJ2-6 | TRBD1 | NA | TRBV18
CASGSPFNEQFF | TGTGCTAGTGGTTCCCCCTTCAATGAGCAGTTCTTC | TRBJ2-1 | NA | NA | TRBV12-5
CAISDPVTYGYTF | TGTGCCATCAGTGATCCAGTAACCTATGGCTACACCTTC | TRBJ1-2 | NA | few | TRBV10-3
CASSDWTGRDYGYTF | TGTGCCAGCAGTGATTGGACAGGGCGCGACTATGGCTACACCTTC | TRBJ1-2 | TRBD1 | NA | TRBV2
CASSSLSGGTYNEQFF | TGCGCCAGCAGCTCCTTAAGCGGGGGGACTTACAATGAGCAGTTCTTC | TRBJ2-1 | TRBD2 | NA | TRBV5-1
CASSLSTGRSTDTQYF | TGCGCCAGCAGCTTATCGACAGGGCGAAGCACAGATACGCAGTATTTT | TRBJ2-3 | TRBD1 | NA | TRBV5-1
CASSIGGSEAFF | TGTGCCAGTAGTATCGGGGGATCTGAAGCTTTCTTT | TRBJ1-1 | NA | NA | TRBV19
CASSQIAGAEYNEQFF | TGCGCCAGCAGCCAAATAGCGGGGGCCGAGTACAATGAGCAGTTCTTC | TRBJ2-1 | TRBD2 | NA | TRBV4-1
CASSQERADGDTQYF | TGCGCCAGCAGCCAAGAGCGGGCGGACGGAGATACGCAGTATTTT | TRBJ2-3 | NA | NA | TRBV4-1
CASSESGGAQETQYF | TGTGCCAGCAGTGAAAGCGGGGGGGCCCAAGAGACCCAGTACTTC | TRBJ2-5 | TRBD2 | NA | TRBV2